These 25 T cell receptor beta chains originate from one sample sequenced in a study of vaccination and CD4 T cells after COVID-19. Treatment: roughly nine-day PBMC culture with coronavirus spike peptide pools or control peptides (ViraFEST assay). These receptors are not linked to any known antigen. The Oncomine TCR Beta short-read assay sequenced DNA from cultured CD4+ T cells. TCRdb fed the PCR reads into MiXCR, producing one record per CDR3 protein. Among 9,000 to 15,000 distinct CDR3 sequences listed, approximately 53% were seen once. The sample consisted of CD4+ T cells from blood, cultured in vitro. The receptors here all came from a human donor who had recovered from COVID-19.

This clonotype was picked up a small number of times. The chain carries TRBV20-1 and TRBJ1-5; TRBD1 agrees at 9 bases. CDR1 is DFQATT and CDR2 is SNEGSKA in the germline V gene (reference sequence). CDR3 length equals 13 residues. V shed 7 bases, J shed 5 bases, and the junction held 6 bases outside the gene matches. The CDR3 loop is CSVPGQGDQPQHF. CDR3 coding DNA: TGCAGTGTTCCGGGACAGGGAGATCAGCCCCAGCATTTT.

This chain uses TRBV6-2 or TRBV6-3 with TRBJ2-5; D may be TRBD2 (5 bases). The germline gives CDR1 MNHEY, CDR2 SVGEGT. The CDR3 runs to 14 residues. V was trimmed by 6 bases and J by 5 bases, leaving 16 bases between them. The CDR3 DNA reads as TGTGCCAGCAGCGCCGGACCGAGAGGGGAGACCCAGTACTTC. This codes for CASSAGPRGETQYF.

The chain employs TRBV14 and TRBJ1-5; no reliable D call. The germline V gene encodes CDR1 SGHDN and CDR2 FVKESK. Trimming removed 0 bases from V and 4 bases from J, with 4 bases in between. The CDR3 is made up of 13 amino acids. This chain's CDR3 is CASSQDGNQPQHF. For the CDR3, the DNA is TGTGCCAGCAGCCAAGACGGGAATCAGCCCCAGCATTTT.

The chain recombines TRBV7-2 with TRBJ1-5; D ambiguous. CDR1 and CDR2 from the germline V gene are SGHTA and FQGNSA. Trimming removed 2 bases from V and 0 bases from J, with 8 bases in between. This CDR3 region has 15 residues. In DNA, the CDR3 is TGTGCCAGCAGCTTATACAGAGATAGCAATCAGCCCCAGCATTTT. Amino acid sequence: CASSLYRDSNQPQHF.

The rearrangement joins TRBV7-3 to TRBJ2-2; D remains ambiguous. The CDR3 totals 16 residues. The germline V gene has CDR1 SGHTA and CDR2 FQGTGA. V dropped 5 bases and J dropped 5 bases, with 18 bases sitting between them. Here the CDR3 reads CASSLTVVASTGELFF. In DNA form, the CDR3 reads TGTGCCAGCAGCCTTACTGTGGTGGCGAGTACCGGGGAGCTGTTTTTT.

This clonotype has more than one count but fewer than ten. The genes are TRBV20-1 and TRBJ2-7, with 8 bases matching TRBD2. Per germline, CDR1 DFQATT and CDR2 SNEGSKA (reference sequence). Trimming cost V 3 bases and J 2 bases; bases outside gene matches: 9. The length of the CDR3 is 15 residues. CDR3 nucleotides: TGCAGTGCTAGGGGAGCGGGAGAGCTTCCCTACGAGCAGTACTTC. Protein product: CSARGAGELPYEQYF.

The CDR3 region is CASSESWLKRASPGTDTQYF. CDR3 coding DNA: TGTGCCAGCAGTGAATCATGGCTCAAGCGGGCGAGTCCCGGGACAGATACGCAGTATTTT. The chain combines TRBV25-1 with TRBJ2-3, with D maybe TRBD2 (6 bases). V shed 1 base and J shed 3 bases, with 26 bases lying between them. The germline CDR1 and CDR2 sequences are MGHDK and SYGVNS. The length of the CDR3 is 20 residues.

The rearrangement uses TRBV19 and TRBJ2-4; 13 bases map to TRBD2. V lost 1 base, J lost 7 bases, and 7 bases stayed unmatched. There are 17 residues in the CDR3. Per germline, CDR1 LNHDA and CDR2 SQIVND (reference sequence). The CDR3 DNA sequence: TGTGCCAGTAGTATAGTGGAACTAGCGGGAGGGGCGAACATTCAGTACTTC. It is translated as CASSIVELAGGANIQYF.

The chain uses TRBV5-5 and TRBJ2-3; no definite D call. Germline values: CDR1 SGHKS, CDR2 YYEKEE (reference sequence). V lost 1 base and J 4 bases, leaving 7 bases between the germline ends. The CDR3 extends over 13 amino acids. CDR3 in amino acids: CASSLFNPDTQYF. CDR3 sequence (DNA): TGTGCCAGCAGCTTGTTTAATCCAGATACGCAGTATTTT.

The chain is built from TRBV4-2 and TRBJ2-7; D is ambiguous. The CDR3 length is 15 residues. V dropped 0 bases and J dropped 1 base, with 10 bases sitting between them. From germline, CDR1 is LGHNA and CDR2 YNFKEQ. This CDR3 is CASSQEESRSYEQYF. CDR3 DNA sequence: TGTGCCAGCAGCCAAGAAGAGTCCAGGTCCTACGAGCAGTACTTC.

The chain recombines TRBV28 with TRBJ1-1; no definite D call. The CDR3 consists of 12 residues. Trimming left V 4 bases short and J 4 bases short, with 7 bases between. CDR1 is MDHEN, CDR2 SYDVKM, per germline. The CDR3 sequence: CASSSQFTEAFF. CDR3 DNA sequence: TGTGCCAGCAGTTCACAGTTCACTGAAGCTTTCTTT.

The chain links TRBV7-9 to TRBJ2-5; weak D call: TRBD2 (6 bases). In germline, CDR1 is SEHNR, CDR2 FQNEAQ (reference sequence). Trimming pared 5 bases from V and 3 bases from J, leaving 10 bases between. This CDR3 spans 13 amino acids. CDR3 amino acids: CASSPGGKETQYF. The CDR3 bases are TGTGCCAGCAGCCCCGGGGGAAAAGAGACCCAGTACTTC.

The rearrangement links TRBV9 to TRBJ2-3, with D possibly being TRBD2 (6 bases). The CDR3 has 15 amino acids. Germline loops: CDR1 SGDLS, CDR2 YYNGEE. Trimming stripped 7 bases from V and 4 bases from J, with 19 bases between. CDR3: CASSYQLARPDTQYF. The CDR3 nucleotides read TGTGCCAGCTCCTACCAACTAGCCCGCCCAGATACGCAGTATTTT.

The V and J genes are TRBV20-1 and TRBJ2-2, with a weak D call TRBD2 (6 bases). In germline, CDR1 is DFQATT, CDR2 SNEGSKA (reference sequence). Trimming took off 5 bases at V and 0 bases at J, with 7 bases between the two ends. The CDR3 runs to 13 residues. The CDR3 here is CSAWRANTGELFF. In DNA form, the CDR3 reads TGCAGTGCTTGGAGGGCGAACACCGGGGAGCTGTTTTTT.

CDR3 DNA sequence: TGTGCCAGTAGTATAGATCATCGGGACAGGGGGCTTGAGACCCAGTACTTC. Translated: CASSIDHRDRGLETQYF. The chain uses TRBV19 and TRBJ2-5; 12 bases line up with TRBD1. From germline, CDR1 is LNHDA and CDR2 SQIVND (reference sequence). Germline trimming cut 0 bases from V and 5 bases from J; bases unmatched to any gene: 7. CDR3 length: 17 residues.

This rearrangement joins TRBV19 to TRBJ1-1; D perhaps matches TRBD1 (6 bases). CDR3 length: 13 amino acids. From germline, CDR1 is LNHDA and CDR2 SQIVND (reference sequence). V was trimmed by 10 bases and J by 1 base, leaving 13 bases between them. The CDR3: CATRDIQNTEAFF. In DNA form, the CDR3 reads TGTGCCACTCGGGACATCCAGAACACTGAAGCTTTCTTT.

The CDR3 reads CASKPLAGGTNEQFF. The CDR3 nucleotides are TGTGCCAGCAAACCTCTAGCGGGAGGCACCAATGAGCAGTTCTTC. The chain uses TRBV27 and TRBJ2-1; 11 bases are shared with TRBD2. CDR3 length: 15 amino acids. Trimming at V came to 7 bases and at J to 6 bases, leaving 8 bases not matched to a gene. CDR1 and CDR2 from the germline V gene are MNHEY and SMNVEV (reference sequence).

The V call is TRBV4-2, the J call TRBJ1-5, with unresolved D. The V and J ends lost 1 base and 8 bases respectively, with 12 bases between them. In germline, CDR1 is LGHNA, CDR2 YNFKEQ. The CDR3 has 14 amino acids. The CDR3, as DNA: TGTGCCAGCAGCCAAGGAAGGGTAGGAGAGCCCCAGCATTTT. It translates to CASSQGRVGEPQHF.

This clonotype came up once. This rearrangement joins TRBV7-9 to TRBJ2-1; weak D call: TRBD1 (6 bases). V was pared by 3 bases and J by 3 bases, with 12 bases between. This CDR3 has 15 residues. CDR1 is SEHNR and CDR2 is FQNEAQ in the germline V gene (reference sequence). The chain's CDR3 is CASSFTTGHYNEQFF. The CDR3 DNA is TGTGCCAGCAGCTTTACGACAGGCCACTACAATGAGCAGTTCTTC.

The J gene is TRBJ1-5, the V gene TRBV2; no clear D. V gave up 7 bases and J gave up 1 base, with 23 bases separating them. The length of the CDR3 is 18 residues. Germline V gene data show CDR1 as SNHLY and CDR2 as FYNNEI. The CDR3 spells CASTWGRAGLNSNQPQHF. For the CDR3, the DNA is TGTGCCAGCACCTGGGGTAGGGCCGGGCTTAACAGCAATCAGCCCCAGCATTTT.

This rearrangement joins TRBV6-1 to TRBJ1-5; D not certain. Per the germline V gene, CDR1 is MNHNS and CDR2 is SASEGT. The CDR3 is 16 amino acids. V shed 6 bases and J shed 3 bases, with 18 bases lying between them. CDR3 protein: CASRLTLGGDNQPQHF. CDR3 sequence (DNA): TGTGCCAGCAGACTAACCCTGGGTGGGGACAATCAGCCCCAGCATTTT.

This chain uses TRBV4-1 with TRBJ2-5; D is ambiguous. Trimming pared 0 bases from V and 7 bases from J, leaving 12 bases between. The CDR3 spans 14 residues. CDR1 MGHRA and CDR2 YSYEKL come from the germline V gene. DNA of the CDR3: TGCGCCAGCAGCCAAGAAGGCACCCCACGGACCCAGTACTTC. Protein product: CASSQEGTPRTQYF.

This chain joins TRBV14 and TRBJ2-3; D unclear. Looked up from germline, CDR1 is SGHDN and CDR2 is FVKESK. The CDR3 totals 14 residues. V was pared by 4 bases and J by 5 bases, with 13 bases between. The CDR3: CASSPRGARDTQYF. For the CDR3, the DNA is TGTGCCAGCAGCCCCCGAGGAGCGAGAGATACGCAGTATTTT.

CDR3 sequence reads: CSARASGGRGYNEQFF. CDR3 in DNA: TGCAGTGCTAGAGCTTCGGGCGGGAGGGGTTACAATGAGCAGTTCTTC. The chain is built from TRBV20-1 and TRBJ2-1; TRBD2 matches 9 bases. There are 16 residues in the CDR3. Germline CDR1 reads DFQATT; CDR2 reads SNEGSKA (reference sequence). Trimming removed 1 base from V and 4 bases from J; junction bases left unmatched: 8.

This clonotype was recorded once. At one end, the junction sequence differs from germline, possibly due to a read error. The V call is TRBV6-2 or TRBV6-3, the J call TRBJ2-3; 11 nucleotides align to TRBD2. The CDR3 has 16 residues. The V gene's germline CDR1 is MNHEY and CDR2 SVGEGT. The CDR3 nucleotides are TGTACCAGCAGTCGGACTAGCGGGCCTACCTATGATACGCAGTATTTT. Its protein is CTSSRTSGPTYDTQYF.